The rows below give T cell receptor beta chains drawn from one sample of a study of Ad26.COV2.S vaccination and SARS-CoV-2 variants. Assay used: immunoSEQ multiplex PCR; TCRdb lists only in-frame clones, some missing. The sample has around 420,000 clones; 85% to 90% are singletons. The sequenced sample was peripheral blood, obtained in a trial of Ad26.COV2.S vaccine versus placebo. These receptors originate from a person between 18 and 59 years old who received the Ad26.COV2.S COVID-19 vaccine or a placebo. CDR3s include the opening cysteine and the closing phenylalanine or tryptophan. D genes are given only for firm matches. Clone size is given for some rows only: seen once, a few or many times, or a class if the clone is expanded.

J gene: TRBJ2-7; V gene: TRBV6-2/TRBV6-3; clone size: NA; D gene: TRBD2; CDR3 protein: CASSAGGVLRDEQYF; CDR3 DNA: TGTGCCAGCAGTGCCGGGGGGGTTCTAAGGGACGAACAGTACTTC
J gene: TRBJ2-1; V gene: TRBV21-1; clone size: NA; D gene: NA; CDR3 protein: CASSKGAAPNEQFF; CDR3 DNA: TGTGCCAGCAGCAAAGGCGCAGCCCCCAATGAGCAGTTCTTC
J gene: TRBJ1-1; V gene: TRBV25-1; clone size: NA; D gene: TRBD1; CDR3 protein: CASSHRGGTEAFF; CDR3 DNA: TGTGCCAGCAGCCACAGGGGTGGCACTGAAGCTTTCTTT
J gene: TRBJ1-1; V gene: TRBV5-1; clone size: NA; D gene: NA; CDR3 protein: CASSLGGGMNTEAFF; CDR3 DNA: TGCGCCAGCAGCTTGGGTGGAGGCATGAACACTGAAGCTTTCTTT
J gene: TRBJ1-6; V gene: TRBV5-5; clone size: NA; D gene: NA; CDR3 protein: CASQGTDNSPLHF; CDR3 DNA: TGTGCCAGCCAAGGGACGGATAATTCACCCCTCCACTTT
J gene: TRBJ2-7; V gene: TRBV19; clone size: NA; D gene: TRBD1; CDR3 protein: CASSKDRDLYEQYF; CDR3 DNA: TGTGCCAGTAGTAAGGACAGGGACTTATACGAGCAGTACTTC
J gene: TRBJ2-1; V gene: TRBV30; clone size: NA; D gene: TRBD2; CDR3 protein: CAWTLGLAGGNEQFF; CDR3 DNA: TGTGCCTGGACCCTGGGGCTAGCGGGGGGCAATGAGCAGTTCTTC
J gene: TRBJ1-1; V gene: TRBV5-5; clone size: NA; D gene: NA; CDR3 protein: CASSLNPGEGTEAFF; CDR3 DNA: TGTGCCAGCAGCTTAAATCCAGGGGAAGGAACTGAAGCTTTCTTT
J gene: TRBJ2-7; V gene: TRBV6-6; clone size: NA; D gene: NA; CDR3 protein: CASSAGGPYEQYF; CDR3 DNA: TGTGCCAGCTCGGCTGGGGGTCCCTACGAGCAGTACTTC
J gene: TRBJ1-1; V gene: TRBV19; clone size: many; D gene: NA; CDR3 protein: CASSILGRGPMNTEAFF; CDR3 DNA: TGTGCCAGTAGTATTCTGGGCAGGGGACCGATGAACACTGAAGCTTTCTTT
J gene: TRBJ1-2; V gene: TRBV28; clone size: NA; D gene: TRBD1; CDR3 protein: CASSSPQGAGGYTF; CDR3 DNA: TGTGCCAGCAGTTCGCCACAGGGGGCCGGTGGCTACACCTTC
J gene: TRBJ2-7; V gene: TRBV3-1/TRBV3-2; clone size: NA; D gene: NA; CDR3 protein: CASNQTWQSYEQYF; CDR3 DNA: TGTGCCAGCAACCAAACGTGGCAGAGCTACGAGCAGTACTTC
J gene: TRBJ2-7; V gene: TRBV5-4; clone size: NA; D gene: TRBD2; CDR3 protein: CASSLASGGSYEQYF; CDR3 DNA: TGTGCCAGCAGCTTGGCCAGCGGGGGATCTTACGAGCAGTACTTC
J gene: TRBJ2-7; V gene: TRBV19; clone size: NA; D gene: NA; CDR3 protein: CASRGGPEQYF; CDR3 DNA: TGTGCCAGTAGGGGAGGCCCGGAGCAGTACTTC
J gene: TRBJ2-6; V gene: TRBV9; clone size: NA; D gene: TRBD1; CDR3 protein: CASSAGTGGSGANVLTF; CDR3 DNA: TGTGCCAGCAGCGCAGGGACAGGGGGTTCCGGGGCCAACGTCCTGACTTTC
J gene: TRBJ1-5; V gene: TRBV11-2; clone size: NA; D gene: NA; CDR3 protein: CASSLDDAYPYQPQHF; CDR3 DNA: TGTGCCAGCAGCTTAGATGACGCCTACCCCTATCAGCCCCAGCATTTT
J gene: TRBJ1-6; V gene: TRBV5-8; clone size: NA; D gene: NA; CDR3 protein: CASSGGAYSPLHF; CDR3 DNA: TGTGCCAGCAGCGGGGGGGCGTATTCACCCCTCCACTTT
J gene: TRBJ2-7; V gene: TRBV30; clone size: NA; D gene: TRBD2; CDR3 protein: CAWNQDGRDPYEQYF; CDR3 DNA: TGTGCCTGGAACCAGGATGGGAGGGACCCCTACGAGCAGTACTTC
J gene: TRBJ1-3; V gene: TRBV11-2; clone size: NA; D gene: NA; CDR3 protein: CASSLGPGLGNTIYF; CDR3 DNA: TGTGCCAGCAGCTTAGGTCCGGGTTTAGGAAACACCATATATTTT
J gene: TRBJ2-2; V gene: TRBV5-1; clone size: NA; D gene: NA; CDR3 protein: CASFRSGTGELFF; CDR3 DNA: TGCGCCAGCTTTCGCTCGGGCACCGGGGAGCTGTTTTTT
J gene: TRBJ2-2; V gene: TRBV9; clone size: NA; D gene: TRBD2; CDR3 protein: CASSVGGGASTGELFF; CDR3 DNA: TGTGCCAGCAGCGTAGGCGGGGGGGCCAGTACCGGGGAGCTGTTTTTT
J gene: TRBJ2-6; V gene: TRBV5-5; clone size: NA; D gene: NA; CDR3 protein: CASSFQAGLAGANVLTF; CDR3 DNA: TGTGCCAGCAGCTTTCAAGCAGGGCTAGCCGGGGCCAACGTCCTGACTTTC
J gene: TRBJ1-5; V gene: TRBV4-3; clone size: NA; D gene: TRBD1; CDR3 protein: CASSQYYRGGQPQHF; CDR3 DNA: TGCGCCAGCAGCCAATACTACAGGGGAGGTCAGCCCCAGCATTTT
J gene: TRBJ2-7; V gene: TRBV7-3; clone size: NA; D gene: NA; CDR3 protein: CASSPGPQKGYEQYF; CDR3 DNA: TGTGCCAGCAGCCCTGGTCCCCAGAAGGGTTACGAGCAGTACTTC
J gene: TRBJ2-7; V gene: TRBV7-9; clone size: NA; D gene: NA; CDR3 protein: CASTPQGREQYF; CDR3 DNA: TGTGCCAGCACCCCACAAGGGCGCGAGCAGTACTTC
J gene: TRBJ2-5; V gene: TRBV6-5; clone size: NA; D gene: NA; CDR3 protein: CASSYSGDSQETQYF; CDR3 DNA: TGTGCCAGCAGTTACTCCGGAGACAGCCAAGAGACCCAGTACTTC
J gene: TRBJ1-2; V gene: TRBV30; clone size: NA; D gene: NA; CDR3 protein: CAWDRNYGYTF; CDR3 DNA: TGTGCCTGGGACCGCAACTATGGCTACACCTTC
J gene: TRBJ1-5; V gene: TRBV27; clone size: NA; D gene: NA; CDR3 protein: CASRLQGYNQPQHF; CDR3 DNA: TGTGCCAGCAGGTTACAGGGTTACAATCAGCCCCAGCATTTT
J gene: TRBJ2-5; V gene: TRBV6-6; clone size: NA; D gene: TRBD2; CDR3 protein: CASGAGEQETQYF; CDR3 DNA: TGTGCCAGCGGAGCGGGGGAGCAAGAGACCCAGTACTTC
J gene: TRBJ2-3; V gene: TRBV6-5; clone size: NA; D gene: NA; CDR3 protein: CASSGSGPSTDTQYF; CDR3 DNA: TGTGCCAGCAGCGGTAGCGGTCCTAGCACAGATACGCAGTATTTT
J gene: TRBJ2-7; V gene: TRBV19; clone size: NA; D gene: TRBD1; CDR3 protein: CASSDRGGPYEQYF; CDR3 DNA: TGTGCCAGTAGTGACAGGGGGGGTCCCTACGAGCAGTACTTC
J gene: TRBJ1-2; V gene: TRBV2; clone size: NA; D gene: NA; CDR3 protein: CASKLTGSFGYTF; CDR3 DNA: TGTGCCAGCAAACTGACAGGCTCTTTCGGCTACACCTTC
J gene: TRBJ1-2; V gene: TRBV7-8; clone size: NA; D gene: TRBD1; CDR3 protein: CASSLNTGVNYGYTF; CDR3 DNA: TGTGCCAGCAGCTTAAACACAGGGGTTAACTATGGCTACACCTTC
J gene: TRBJ2-2; V gene: TRBV7-8; clone size: NA; D gene: NA; CDR3 protein: CASSLVREGRELFF; CDR3 DNA: TGTGCCAGCAGCTTAGTCCGGGAAGGCCGGGAGCTGTTTTTT
J gene: TRBJ2-1; V gene: TRBV12-3/TRBV12-4; clone size: NA; D gene: TRBD1; CDR3 protein: CASSLGGTGQFF; CDR3 DNA: TGTGCCAGCAGTTTAGGGGGGACAGGGCAGTTCTTC
J gene: TRBJ2-3; V gene: TRBV29-1; clone size: NA; D gene: NA; CDR3 protein: CSVNKGTADTQYF; CDR3 DNA: TGCAGCGTTAATAAGGGGACCGCAGATACGCAGTATTTT
J gene: TRBJ2-7; V gene: TRBV12-3/TRBV12-4; clone size: few; D gene: TRBD2; CDR3 protein: CASSLITGGEQYF; CDR3 DNA: TGTGCCAGCAGTTTAATAACGGGGGGTGAGCAGTACTTC
J gene: TRBJ2-4; V gene: TRBV25-1; clone size: once; D gene: NA; CDR3 protein: CASSEREGAPIAKNIQYF; CDR3 DNA: TGTGCCAGCAGTGAAAGGGAAGGGGCCCCAATAGCCAAAAACATTCAGTACTTC
J gene: TRBJ2-2; V gene: TRBV6-1; clone size: NA; D gene: NA; CDR3 protein: CASSEVLEWDGELFF; CDR3 DNA: TGTGCCAGCAGTGAAGTACTCGAGTGGGACGGGGAGCTGTTTTTT
J gene: TRBJ2-3; V gene: TRBV29-1; clone size: NA; D gene: NA; CDR3 protein: CSGTGVDTQYF; CDR3 DNA: TGCAGCGGCACCGGAGTAGATACGCAGTATTTT
J gene: TRBJ2-1; V gene: TRBV5-4; clone size: few; D gene: NA; CDR3 protein: CASSLALAPEQFF; CDR3 DNA: TGTGCCAGCAGCTTGGCCCTAGCCCCTGAGCAGTTCTTC
J gene: TRBJ1-1; V gene: TRBV5-1; clone size: NA; D gene: NA; CDR3 protein: CASSLWGAEAFF; CDR3 DNA: TGCGCCAGCAGCTTGTGGGGGGCTGAAGCTTTCTTT
J gene: TRBJ1-4; V gene: TRBV11-2; clone size: NA; D gene: TRBD1; CDR3 protein: CASSQDRGPNEKLFF; CDR3 DNA: TGTGCCAGCAGCCAGGACAGGGGGCCTAATGAAAAACTGTTTTTT
J gene: TRBJ1-6; V gene: TRBV4-3; clone size: NA; D gene: NA; CDR3 protein: CASSQGGDTSSYNSPLHF; CDR3 DNA: TGCGCCAGCAGCCAAGGCGGGGACACCAGCTCCTATAATTCACCCCTCCACTTT
J gene: TRBJ1-4; V gene: TRBV5-4; clone size: NA; D gene: NA; CDR3 protein: CASSSKGDEKLFF; CDR3 DNA: TGTGCCAGCAGCTCGAAGGGCGATGAAAAACTGTTTTTT
J gene: TRBJ1-6; V gene: TRBV11-2; clone size: NA; D gene: NA; CDR3 protein: CASSTRQNSPLHF; CDR3 DNA: TGTGCCAGCAGCACCCGACAGAATTCACCCCTCCACTTT